This entry lists 18 T cell receptor beta chains sequenced from one sample in a study of a mutant IDH1 vaccine in newly diagnosed glioma. Time point: week 11, during vaccination. What each vaccine dose contained was 300 ug of mutant IDH1 20-mer peptide, accompanied by topical imiquimod. These receptors have no known antigen. Sequencing used immunoSEQ multiplex PCR; TCRdb keeps in-frame clones, though not all of them. The repertoire holds roughly 61,000 clones, with 75% to 90% as singletons. The material sequenced was PBMCs, taken from a glioma patient whose treatment included an IDH1 peptide vaccine. Receptors were obtained from a man in his fifties or sixties with glioma.

In this sample, this clone turned up a few times. The V and J genes are TRBV6-1 and TRBJ2-2, with a tentative D call TRBD1 (5 bases). The germline V gene has CDR1 MNHNS and CDR2 SASEGT. V was trimmed by 4 bases and J by 0 bases, leaving 6 bases between them. This CDR3 comprises 14 residues. In DNA, the CDR3 is TGTGCCAGCAGTGTGACAGCGAACACCGGGGAGCTGTTTTTT. Protein: CASSVTANTGELFF.

This rearrangement joins TRBV5-6 to TRBJ2-7; 7 bases match TRBD2. With 4 bases clipped from V and 2 bases from J, the junction kept 6 bases outside the gene matches. The CDR3 totals 14 residues. Germline V gene lookup returns CDR1 SGHDT and CDR2 YYEEEE. This CDR3 reads CASSDGTKPYEQYF. CDR3 DNA sequence: TGTGCCAGCAGCGACGGGACTAAGCCCTACGAGCAGTACTTC.

This clone was seen a single time. This sequence joins TRBV7-9 and TRBJ2-2; 12 bases match TRBD2. This CDR3 contains 17 residues. Germline CDR1 and CDR2: SEHNR and FQNEAQ (reference sequence). V lost 5 bases to trimming and J lost 2 bases; unmatched junction nucleotides: 6. The CDR3, as DNA: TGTGCCAGCAGCCCCGGACTAGCGGGATCTAACACCGGGGAGCTGTTTTTT. The encoded protein is CASSPGLAGSNTGELFF.

In its sample, this clone was seen once. This rearrangement joins TRBV6-6 to TRBJ2-5, with TRBD1 matching 10 bases. There are 15 residues in the CDR3. V gave up 7 bases and J gave up 5 bases; unmatched junction bases: 10. Germline V CDR1 and CDR2: MNHNY, SVGAGI (reference sequence). CDR3 amino acids: CASKRQGASGETQYF. The CDR3 DNA sequence: TGTGCCAGCAAGAGACAGGGGGCTTCAGGGGAGACCCAGTACTTC.

This clone was observed a handful of times. The rearrangement joins TRBV30 to TRBJ1-1; D is possibly TRBD1 (6 bases). The V gene lost 0 bases and the J gene lost 8 bases, with 13 bases spanning the gap. Germline CDR1 and CDR2: GTSNPN and SVGIG (reference sequence). The CDR3 covers 13 residues. The CDR3 nucleotides read TGTGCCTGGAGTGTAAGGGGAGGACAGGAAGCTTTCTTT. Translated: CAWSVRGGQEAFF.

The J gene is TRBJ2-1, the V gene TRBV18; no definite D call. Germline V CDR1 and CDR2: KGHSH, LQKENI. The CDR3 loop spans 12 amino acids. V was shortened by 4 bases and J by 7 bases, with 8 bases between the two germline ends. The CDR3 nucleotides read TGTGCCAGCTCACAACAAGCTAATGAGCAGTTCTTC. Translating gives CASSQQANEQFF.

J is TRBJ2-1 and V is TRBV4-1; possible D gene TRBD2, 5 bases. Germline CDR1 reads MGHRA; CDR2 reads YSYEKL. With 4 bases removed from V and 12 bases from J, the gap between germline ends came to 13 bases. The CDR3 has 12 residues. Written as DNA, the CDR3 is TGCGCCAGCAGCCTTAGCGCCTCACCGCAGTTCTTC. Translating it yields CASSLSASPQFF.

This clone was recorded once. Additional DNA sequences in this sample encode the identical CDR3. V gene TRBV5-4 combines with J gene TRBJ2-5; TRBD1 might be the D (6 bases). Trimming cost V 2 bases and J 5 bases, with 7 bases left between them. The CDR3 loop spans 12 amino acids. CDR1 is SGHNT and CDR2 is YYREEE in the germline V gene (reference sequence). CDR3 nucleotide sequence: TGTGCCAGCAGCTTACAGGGTGAGACCCAGTACTTC. As protein: CASSLQGETQYF.

The chain is built from TRBV19 and TRBJ2-3; D not certain. The V gene lost 5 bases and the J gene lost 2 bases, with 11 bases spanning the gap. Germline V gene data show CDR1 as LNHDA and CDR2 as SQIVND (reference sequence). The CDR3 runs 14 residues. The CDR3 region is CASSPKSSTDTQYF. For the CDR3, the DNA is TGTGCCAGTAGTCCGAAATCCTCCACAGATACGCAGTATTTT.

The CDR3 spells CASSEAGSGNQPQHF. CDR3 nucleotide sequence: TGCGCCAGTTCCGAGGCGGGCTCGGGCAATCAGCCCCAGCATTTT. The chain uses TRBV5-1 and TRBJ1-5; D unclear. The ends were cut back, 8 bases at V and 2 bases at J, with 17 bases in the middle. The length of the CDR3 is 15 residues. The germline V gene has CDR1 SGHRS and CDR2 YFSETQ.

The CDR3 region is CASSLGTEFHGYTF. CDR3 bases: TGTGCCAGCTCACTCGGGACAGAATTCCATGGCTACACCTTC. The rearrangement uses TRBV18 and TRBJ1-2; 7 bases match TRBD1. The CDR3 sequence is 14 residues long. V lost 4 bases and J lost 6; bases outside the gene matches: 8. The germline V gene encodes CDR1 KGHSH and CDR2 LQKENI. Variable domain in full (rest from reference TRBV18 and TRBJ1-2): NAGVMQNPRHLVRRRGQEARLRCSPMKGHSHVYWYRQLPEEGLKFMVYLQKENIIDESGMPKERFSAEFPKEGPSILRIQQVVRGDSAAYFCASSLGTEFHGYTFGSGTRLTVV.

CDR3 region: CASGEQYF. The DNA for the CDR3 is TGTGCCAGCGGCGAGCAGTACTTC. The V call is TRBV11-2, the J call TRBJ2-7; D is unclear. The CDR3 consists of 8 residues. V lost 8 bases and J 6 bases, leaving 2 bases between the germline ends. Germline V gives CDR1 SGHAT, CDR2 FQNNGV.

This clone has only one observation. This sequence joins TRBV19 and TRBJ2-2; no definite D call. CDR3 length: 14 residues. The V end was cut by 6 bases, the J end by 2 bases, with 10 bases between. Per the germline V gene, CDR1 is LNHDA and CDR2 is SQIVND (reference sequence). Here the CDR3 DNA reads TGTGCCAGTAGCACGGACCCAAACACCGGGGAGCTGTTTTTT. The encoded protein is CASSTDPNTGELFF.

In regard to this clone: Other DNA variants within this sample encode the same CDR3. The rearrangement links TRBV2 to TRBJ1-5; no clear D. There are 14 residues in the CDR3. With 4 bases removed from V and 2 bases from J, the gap between germline ends came to 9 bases. Germline V gene sequence: CDR1 SNHLY, CDR2 FYNNEI. The DNA for the CDR3 is TGTGCCAGCAGTGTAGAAAGGGGCAATCAGCCCCAGCATTTT. Its protein is CASSVERGNQPQHF.

The chain uses TRBV4-1 and TRBJ1-3; no definite D call. The CDR3 loop spans 13 amino acids. Trimming pared 4 bases from V and 6 bases from J, leaving 10 bases between. The germline V gene encodes CDR1 MGHRA and CDR2 YSYEKL. CDR3 sequence: CASSPGGLNTIYF. In DNA, the CDR3 is TGCGCCAGCAGCCCTGGAGGGCTAAACACCATATATTTT.

V is TRBV5-5 and J is TRBJ2-7; tentatively, D is TRBD1 or TRBD2 (6 bases each). Trimming pared 4 bases from V and 5 bases from J, leaving 19 bases between. Germline CDR1 SGHKS, CDR2 YYEKEE (reference sequence). CDR3 length equals 15 residues. Here the CDR3 DNA reads TGTGCCAGCAGCCCTCGGACGAGGGGGGATCACGAGCAGTACTTC. Its protein product is CASSPRTRGDHEQYF. Supplemented by reference TRBV5-5 and TRBJ2-7, the full variable domain reads DAGVTQSPTHLIKTRGQQVTLRCSPISGHKSVSWYQQVLGQGPQFIFQYYEKEERGRGNFPDRFSARQFPNYSSELNVNALLLGDSALYLCASSPRTRGDHEQYFGPGTRLTVT.

J is TRBJ1-2 and V is TRBV10-3, with no clear D. V dropped 5 bases and J dropped 6 bases, with 13 bases sitting between them. This CDR3 region has 13 residues. Germline CDR1 is ENHRY and CDR2 is SYGVKD. This CDR3 is CAISSNQVDGYTF. The CDR3 nucleotides are TGTGCCATCAGTTCTAACCAGGTCGATGGCTACACCTTC.

The rearrangement links TRBV5-5 to TRBJ1-5; tentative D call: TRBD1 (6 bases). The ends were cut back, 2 bases at V and 0 bases at J, with 18 bases in the middle. The CDR3 is 18 residues long. Germline assignment: CDR1 SGHKS and CDR2 YYEKEE (reference sequence). DNA for the CDR3: TGTGCCAGCAGCTTATTCCCAACGGGGGGCTATAGCAATCAGCCCCAGCATTTT. This codes for CASSLFPTGGYSNQPQHF.